These T cell receptor beta chains were read from a single sample in a study of beta chain features in type 1 diabetes. Here immunoSEQ multiplex PCR was the method, and the copy in TCRdb shows in-frame clones only, minus some. The sample includes some 170,000 clones, roughly 60% of them seen just once. The sequenced sample consisted of naive CD4+ T cells from blood. Source of these receptors: a man aged 30 to 39 with type 1 diabetes. The CDR3 runs from the conserved cysteine through the conserved F or W.

J,V,length,CDR3
TRBJ2-3,TRBV9,16,CASSAPGAGGPDTQYF
TRBJ2-5,TRBV6-5,13,CASSPTGGETQYF
TRBJ2-3,TRBV29-1,13,CSVVRGGTDTQYF
TRBJ1-1,TRBV20-1,10,CSALTGSPFF
TRBJ1-1,TRBV5-1,13,CASSLEKNTEAFF
TRBJ1-1,TRBV9,15,CASNPAGASNTEAFF
TRBJ1-5,TRBV19,14,CASSIQAVSQPQHF
TRBJ2-1,TRBV7-2,15,CASSISGVSYNEQFF
TRBJ1-2,TRBV25-1,11,CASSLNYGYTF
TRBJ2-7,TRBV4-3,15,CASSQEDRGWGEQYF
TRBJ2-5,TRBV2,15,CATALNGRGPETQYF
TRBJ2-1,TRBV7-8,14,CASSIGTANNEQFF
TRBJ2-3,TRBV29-1,13,CSVEVVGVDTQYF
TRBJ2-7,TRBV25-1,15,CASSGTGTATYEQYF
TRBJ1-1,TRBV25-1,14,CASSEWLGQTEAFF
TRBJ1-2,TRBV30,11,CAWSADGGYTF
TRBJ2-1,TRBV29-1,12,CSVGVTYNEQFF
TRBJ1-6,TRBV5-4,15,CASSLETGGISPLHF
TRBJ2-1,TRBV28,12,CASSLLHLEQFF
TRBJ2-1,TRBV20-1,10,CSAKGNEQFF
TRBJ2-3,TRBV9,16,CASSVAGRGGTDTQYF
TRBJ2-1,TRBV9,13,CASSALAGGEQFF
TRBJ2-3,TRBV7-2,15,CASSLQGAGTDTQYF
TRBJ1-3,TRBV25-1,17,CASSEWGQDFSGNTIYF
TRBJ2-7,TRBV30,16,CAWSVERTSSWNEQYF
TRBJ2-3,TRBV2,17,CASSGTSGWYSTDTQYF
TRBJ1-4,TRBV15,15,CATSRSDNWNEKLFF
TRBJ2-3,TRBV29-1,13,CSVGISITDTQYF
TRBJ1-3,TRBV30,15,CAWSVIGGTGNTIYF
TRBJ2-7,TRBV13,17,CASSLTGWSASSYEQYF
TRBJ1-1,TRBV29-1,12,CSVRGRGTEAFF
TRBJ2-7,TRBV9,16,CASSEGQALSSYEQYF
TRBJ2-5,TRBV5-1,13,CASSFGQGETQYF
TRBJ2-7,TRBV29-1,12,CSVEFRGYEQYF
TRBJ2-3,TRBV4-3,13,CASSRTGSDTQYF
TRBJ2-1,TRBV25-1,17,CASSLLQGAVVSHEQFF
TRBJ1-1,TRBV5-1,14,CASSLSTVNTEAFF
TRBJ2-5,TRBV29-1,13,CSVERGEQETQYF
TRBJ2-7,TRBV9,14,CASSPWGATYEQYF
TRBJ2-3,TRBV7-2,12,CASSAFTDTQYF
TRBJ2-5,TRBV7-9,15,CASSLAGARGETQYF